The 10 T cell receptor beta chains presented below share a single source sample, sequenced in a study of blood T cell repertoires in COVID-19 (dated by TCRdb to 2018 to 2020). The library was generated by the immunoSEQ multiplex PCR assay. TCRdb provides this immuneACCESS table in a form limited to in-frame rearrangements. Some clones are lacking; in checked studies, under half of them reflect an unresolved V gene, and why the rest are absent is not known. The sample table contains over 200,000 clones; only one count was recorded for about 90% of them. More than 3% of the sample rests with the top ten. Sequencing was done on a sample of PBMCs or T cells enriched from blood (not recorded which). All receptors come from a woman aged 30 to 39 who had been exposed to COVID-19.

This CDR3 reads CASSQEGAGWQPQHF. The CDR3 bases are TGTGCCAGCAGCCAAGAAGGGGCCGGCTGGCAGCCCCAGCATTTT. V and J are TRBV4-2 and TRBJ1-5; weak D call: TRBD1 (5 bases). This CDR3 contains 15 residues. V dropped 0 bases and J dropped 7 bases, with 13 bases sitting between them. Germline values: CDR1 LGHNA, CDR2 YNFKEQ.

This sequence joins TRBV4-1 and TRBJ1-5; 8 nucleotides line up with TRBD1. After removal of 4 bases from V and 5 bases from J, the junction contained 13 bases not matched to a gene. The CDR3 consists of 17 residues. Germline V CDR1 and CDR2: MGHRA, YSYEKL. The CDR3 sequence: CASSLGGGTGVYQPQHF. As DNA, the CDR3 is TGCGCCAGCAGCCTTGGGGGGGGGACAGGAGTATATCAGCCCCAGCATTTT.

In its sample, this clone was seen a few times. The CDR3 protein is CASSFSQGPYEQYF. CDR3 sequence (DNA): TGTGCCAGCAGTTTTTCACAGGGTCCCTACGAGCAGTACTTC. The chain recombines TRBV28 with TRBJ2-7; D might be TRBD1 (6 bases). CDR3 length: 14 amino acids. The V gene lost 3 bases and the J gene lost 2 bases, with 11 bases spanning the gap. CDR1 is MDHEN, CDR2 SYDVKM, per germline.

This chain connects TRBV7-6 to TRBJ2-5, with D tentatively TRBD1 (6 bases). CDR3 length equals 14 residues. CDR1 SGHVS and CDR2 FNYEAQ come from the germline V gene. The V end was cut by 5 bases, the J end by 4 bases, with 14 bases between. CDR3 DNA sequence: TGTGCCAGCAGCCCTCATACAGGGTCAGAGACCCAGTACTTC. Amino acids: CASSPHTGSETQYF.

In its sample, this clone was seen once. The rearrangement uses TRBV19 and TRBJ2-2; 11 nucleotides match TRBD1. The length of the CDR3 is 16 residues. Germline-derived CDR1 and CDR2 are LNHDA and SQIVND (reference sequence). V gave up 4 bases and J gave up 0 bases; unmatched junction bases: 1. The CDR3: CASSTGQGANTGELFF. The CDR3 DNA reads TGTGCCAGTAGTACGGGACAGGGGGCGAACACCGGGGAGCTGTTTTTT. Variable domain in full (rest from reference TRBV19 and TRBJ2-2): DGGITQSPKYLFRKEGQNVTLSCEQNLNHDAMYWYRQDPGQGLRLIYYSQIVNDFQKGDIAEGYSVSREKKESFPLTVTSAQKNPTAFYLCASSTGQGANTGELFFGEGSRLTVL.

This sequence joins TRBV6-5 and TRBJ2-1; D ambiguous. Germline V gene lookup returns CDR1 MNHEY and CDR2 SVGAGI. CDR3 length: 15 amino acids. V lost 7 bases and J 1 base, leaving 14 bases between the germline ends. The CDR3: CASTYSDTSYNEQFF. The CDR3 bases are TGTGCCAGCACCTACTCCGACACGTCCTACAATGAGCAGTTCTTC.

The chain couples TRBV5-1 to TRBJ1-2; 8 bases are a match to TRBD1. The J segment lost 8 bases and the V segment lost 4 bases, leaving 7 bases of the junction unmatched. Germline V gives CDR1 SGHRS, CDR2 YFSETQ. There are 13 residues in the CDR3. The CDR3 DNA reads as TGCGCCAGCAGCGAACGGACAGGGCCAGGCTACACCTTC. It yields the protein CASSERTGPGYTF.

The chain joins TRBV27 to TRBJ2-3; no clear D. The V end was cut by 5 bases, the J end by 0 bases, with 15 bases between. Germline CDR1 is MNHEY and CDR2 is SMNVEV (reference sequence). The CDR3 covers 16 residues. CDR3 nucleotide sequence: TGTGCCAGCAGTCGAAAATACAGTGCTAGCACAGATACGCAGTATTTT. Amino acids: CASSRKYSASTDTQYF.

This clone was detected only once. This sequence joins TRBV3-1 (or the pseudogene TRBV3-2) and TRBJ1-3; D call uncertain. Germline V gives CDR1 LGHDT, CDR2 YNNKEL (reference sequence). V lost 1 base, J lost 0 bases, and 10 bases lay in between. This CDR3 spans 16 amino acids. The CDR3 DNA follows: TGTGCCAGCAGCCAAGTATTACGGGGCTCTGGAAACACCATATATTTT. Translated: CASSQVLRGSGNTIYF.

The chain employs TRBV9 and TRBJ1-6; no firm D call. The CDR3 spans 14 residues. Looked up from germline, CDR1 is SGDLS and CDR2 is YYNGEE. With 0 bases removed from V and 9 bases from J, the gap between germline ends came to 10 bases. Here the CDR3 DNA reads TGTGCCAGCAGCGTAGGAGGAGTAGGTTCACCCCTCCACTTT. This translates into CASSVGGVGSPLHF.